The subject of this entry is one T cell receptor (beta chain). Which antigen it targets is not known. No base qualities exist here, and no much larger clone lies one base off it. Library construction relied on the immunoSEQ multiplex PCR assay. The multiplex PCR relied on a mix of 60 forward primers for TCR Vbeta segments and 13 reverse primers for TCR Jbeta segments. The CDR3 region of rearranged TCR beta genes was amplified from genomic DNA with a multiplex PCR assay. On the Illumina HiSeq System, the amplified TCR beta libraries were sequenced as 87-base-pair reads. In the original analysis: A later analysis counted about 80 million unique TCR beta chains across the 500 to 850 repertoires, and roughly 11 million of these chains were shared by at least two donors. A nearest-neighbor algorithm error-corrected the raw reads and collapsed the reads into unique sequences, merging closely related sequences to remove PCR and sequencing errors. V, D and J gene segments were assigned by aligning CDR3 sequences to IMGT reference sequences. For a sequence to be retained, a match of at least six nucleotides was required to both a V gene segment and a J gene segment. Rearrangements were classified as productive when the CDR3 lacked stop codons and remained in frame with V and J, and all other rearrangements were classified as non-productive. Following IMGT convention, CDR3 was defined as the stretch from the second conserved V-encoded cysteine to the conserved J-encoded phenylalanine. In an earlier analysis of more than 550 of the donors, sequences lacking an unambiguous match to a single V gene segment were excluded. An earlier analysis of 550 to 650 of the donors classified V segments as functional when productive rearrangements were above 56.7% and as segregating when the standard deviation between donors was above 5%. A statistical classification framework was built for diagnosing cytomegalovirus status from the catalog of TCR beta chain sequences. A later analysis assigned V and J genes by comparing TCR nucleotide sequences with IMGT/GENE-DB human TR gene sequences. A later analysis assigned CDR3 sequences and most-parsimonious VDJ recombination scenarios with the TCRdist pipeline. A later analysis defined each TCR beta chain by its CDR3 amino acid sequence plus V-gene family, and excluded reads lacking a unique V-gene family. A later analysis removed 592 highly shared, low-generation-probability nucleotide sequences to deal with suspected cross-contamination and a sequencing artifact. In a later analysis, a clonal expansion index was calculated for each public chain from normalized within-repertoire ranks of inferred template counts. In a later analysis, generation probabilities were computed using a VDJ recombination model fitted to out-of-frame rearrangements, and the results were checked against IGoR. In a later analysis, hypergeometric tests were used to score TCR-TCR, TCR-HLA and TCR-CMV co-occurrence, with a repertoire-size bias correction applied to TCR pairs. A later analysis estimated false discovery rates by permuting HLA or CMV assignments 20 times. A later analysis grouped co-occurring TCRs with DBSCAN, adding TCRdist sequence similarity when clustering within HLA-allele-positive subsets. Co-occurrence clustering excluded repertoires with fewer than 30,000 or more than 120,000 public chains, plus five with anomalous nucleotide sharing. This is the immuneACCESS table as TCRdb keeps it, with only in-frame sequences that have V and J called. A part of the clones is gone; compared with another copy, unresolved V genes explain less than half, and the rest is unexplained. D and trimming were read from the DNA, whereas the V and J calls and clone size are those reported in that table. The sample records around 190,000 clones, almost 80% of which are singletons. The top ten clones comprise roughly 1.6% of the sample.

The CDR3 sequence holds 15 residues, the cysteine and phenylalanine included. The entry retains the CDR3 DNA only, 45 bases that are in frame from base 1. Germline trimming: 5 bases from V, 5 bases from J; junction bases outside gene matches: 8. CDR1 and CDR2 (SGHTA, FQGNSA) derive from the germline V gene. The cohort was made up of 650 to 700 healthy bone marrow donors. All cohort members were sampled while nominally healthy, although unrecorded immune exposures were likely present. The donor tested CMV seronegative and was one of the 352 seronegative cohort members. Every donor gave a peripheral blood sample, and the peripheral blood mononuclear cells from that sample were used for TCR beta sequencing. Genomic DNA was extracted from the blood cell samples with the Qiagen DNeasy Blood Extraction Kit. The sample belongs to a study of cytomegalovirus exposure and HLA in healthy donors (dated by TCRdb to between 2016 and 2019). For the study in its entirety: In an earlier analysis of roughly 590 of the donors, approximately 260 Gb of sequence data and 90 million to 120 million unique TCR beta sequences from 150 million to 200 million T cells were reported. Because of strong linkage in the cohort, five DR-DQ haplotypes were treated as single units for association and clustering. Rather than using new phenotypic data, the later analysis identified candidate immune exposures from TCR beta sequences and from how often those sequences occurred across donors. Among roughly 370 genotyped donors of the cohort, an average of approximately 240,000 unique TCR beta nucleotide sequences were sequenced per donor, about a sixth of them non-productive. The study was designed to test whether signatures of past pathogen exposure could be identified by cataloging public T cell receptors. All discovery cohort repertoires had been generated on a single sequencing platform. The genetic ancestry cluster associated with self-reported Caucasian donors included 81% of the roughly 400 genotyped donors. To study patterns of TCR occurrence, a later analysis re-analyzed previously published TCR beta repertoires from 700 or so donors and added high-resolution HLA genotyping. To predict cytomegalovirus infection status, the study brought together high-throughput TCR immunosequencing, statistical association of individual TCRs with disease status, and machine learning. The T cell repertoires of several hundred subjects were profiled by immunosequencing and related to cytomegalovirus serostatus. In a later genetic analysis, genome-wide SNP genotypes for about 55% of the roughly 700 donors were used, and that subset was treated as a discovery cohort. Along with the approximately 620-subject first cohort, a separate validation cohort of 120 different subjects was used. HLA typing included class I and class II loci at four-digit resolution. Typing coverage differed by locus: A, B, C, DRB1 and DQB1 were typed in roughly 629-640 donors, DQA1 in about 510, DPA1 in some 610, and DPB1 in 400 to 480. Around 320 gigabases of sequencing data and approximately 80 million unique TCR sequences were included in an early release covering about 600 HLA-typed donors. Donor age, sex, ethnicity and CMV serostatus were compiled together with the repertoire data. To decide whether each TCR beta V gene segment behaved as functional or pseudogenic, an earlier analysis of over 500 of the donors relied on high-throughput TCR beta sequencing.

Paper-wide results and their limitations: According to a later genetic analysis, donors in an Asian-associated ancestry cluster had fewer N-insertions in productive TCRs than the approximately 670-donor mean. HLA typing was unavailable for some donors at each locus, so association tests used only the typed subset. A cluster of highly shared sequence variants was judged likely to represent a technical artifact of the sequencing pipeline. Because the 87-base-pair reads could not distinguish some IMGT-functional V segments, including TRBV6-2 and TRBV6-3, those segments were excluded. It was suggested by the authors that the approach could potentially be generalized to other disease states and immunological phenotypes. An association between a missense DCLRE1C variant and V-gene and J-gene trimming of TCR beta chains was found in a later genetic analysis and replicated in an independent cohort. Most TCR sequences were seen in very few donors, while some public TCRs were found in many individuals. For the cohort, immune exposure information was limited to CMV serostatus. A further reported finding was that TCR beta sequences accurately predicted the HLA-A and HLA-B alleles for most subjects in the first cohort. In a later analysis, the rate of TCR association differed among HLA loci, with DRB1 alleles having the most associated TCRs and HLA-C alleles having the fewest. The classifier was reported to diagnose cytomegalovirus status with high specificity and sensitivity in both the original cohort and the validation cohort. Three of the identified cytomegalovirus-associated TCR beta chains were confirmed in vitro to be specific for cytomegalovirus antigens. The presence/absence analyses assumed that sequencing depth was roughly uniform across donors, and that assumption may not be true. This cohort had only TCR beta chains sequenced, and the lack of alpha or paired-chain data limited which features could be detected. Linkage disequilibrium might explain the correlated functional status among segregating V segments, but an unknown experimental factor could not be excluded. A later analysis found that most CMV-associated TCR beta chains appeared HLA-restricted, with HLA associations seemingly driven largely by CMV exposure. Broadly in line with IMGT annotations, most TCR beta V segments showed up in productive rearrangements about 87% or about 30% of the time in an earlier analysis of around 550 of the donors. Specific HLA alleles were associated with about 17,000 TCR beta sequences at a false discovery rate of 0.05 in a later analysis. Several of the top co-occurrence clusters appeared to be linked to parvovirus B19, influenza, CMV and Epstein-Barr virus, according to a later analysis. Because counts were too low, some 17 rarely observed V segments, including chromosome 9 orphons, were left out of the earlier analysis of some 600 of the donors. In the study, some 160 TCR beta chains were listed as associated with cytomegalovirus. When HLA alleles, especially DR and DQ, strongly co-occurred, TCR associations were difficult to assign to individual alleles. In a later analysis, HLA-associated TCR beta chains were found to be more clonally expanded and to have lower generation probabilities than equally common non-associated chains.

The TCR comes from a woman between 18 and 30 years old in good health and CMV-seronegative. Sequencing was performed on PBMCs. The sequence joins TRBV7-2 to TRBJ1-4; 7 middle bases align to TRBD1. The CDR3 region: CASSPRQGLNEKLFF. In nucleotide form, the sequence is TGTGCCAGCAGCCCTAGACAGGGCCTAAATGAAAAACTGTTTTTT. Outside the CDR3, residues come from the reference TRBV7-2 and TRBJ1-4 proteins, so the full variable domain is: GAGVSQSPSNKVTEKGKDVELRCDPISGHTALYWYRQSLGQGLEFLIYFQGNSAPDKSGLPSDRFSAERTGGSVSTLTIQRTQQEDSAVYLCASSPRQGLNEKLFFGSGTQLSVL.